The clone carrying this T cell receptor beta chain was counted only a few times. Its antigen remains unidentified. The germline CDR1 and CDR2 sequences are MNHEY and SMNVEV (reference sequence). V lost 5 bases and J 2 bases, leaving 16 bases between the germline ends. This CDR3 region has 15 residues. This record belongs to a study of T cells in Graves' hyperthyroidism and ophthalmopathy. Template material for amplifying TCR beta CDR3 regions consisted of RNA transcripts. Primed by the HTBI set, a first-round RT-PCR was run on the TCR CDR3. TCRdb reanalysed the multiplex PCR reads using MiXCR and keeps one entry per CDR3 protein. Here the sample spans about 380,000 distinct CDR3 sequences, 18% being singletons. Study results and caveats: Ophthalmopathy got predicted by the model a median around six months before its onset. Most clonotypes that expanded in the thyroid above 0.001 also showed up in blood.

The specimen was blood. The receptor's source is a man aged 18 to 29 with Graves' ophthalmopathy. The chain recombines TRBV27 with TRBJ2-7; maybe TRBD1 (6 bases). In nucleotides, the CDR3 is TGTGCCAGCAGTCCGCGGGTAGGGGGAACCTACGAGCAGTACTTC. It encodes CASSPRVGGTYEQYF.